One sample yielded the 27 T cell receptor beta chains listed below, sequenced in a study of technical replicates of blood from four donors (dated by TCRdb to 2015 to 2018). Library generation was performed with the immunoSEQ multiplex PCR assay. The table comes from immuneACCESS by way of TCRdb, which keeps in-frame sequences with V and J called. Part of the clones is missing from these tables; in studies checked, under half for an unresolved V gene and the rest for unknown reasons. The sample yields 80,000 to 95,000 clones; around 94% were counted once. Of the sample, around 0.25% is held by the ten largest clones. The sequenced sample was T cells isolated from PBMCs. Source of these receptors: a human donor in good health.

The genes are TRBV6-5 and TRBJ1-6; weak D call: TRBD1 (6 bases). Germline V lookup: CDR1 MNHEY, CDR2 SVGAGI. V was shortened by 8 bases and J by 16 bases, with 24 bases between the two germline ends. The length of the CDR3 is 14 residues. CDR3: CASGTLQYYRVLHF. The CDR3 region has the DNA TGTGCCAGCGGAACCCTCCAATATTACAGGGTTCTCCACTTT.

In this sample, this clone turned up a few times. This chain uses TRBV18 with TRBJ2-2; D may be TRBD1 (6 bases). CDR1 and CDR2 (germline): KGHSH, LQKENI. The germline V and J ends were trimmed by 2 bases and 2 bases, with 9 bases remaining between them. CDR3 length: 15 amino acids. Here the CDR3 reads CASSPTDRNTGELFF. CDR3 nucleotide sequence: TGTGCCAGCTCACCAACGGACAGAAACACCGGGGAGCTGTTTTTT.

J is TRBJ1-1 and V is TRBV6-5; possible D gene TRBD1, 5 bases. The CDR3 extends over 14 amino acids. CDR1 and CDR2 from the germline V gene are MNHEY and SVGAGI. Trimming shortened V by 0 bases and J by 11 bases, and 16 bases separated the two germline ends. In DNA form, the CDR3 reads TGTGCCAGCAGTTACTCCCGGGGGAAAGAGGATGCTTTCTTT. Its translation: CASSYSRGKEDAFF.

This clone was counted a single time. V and J are TRBV9 and TRBJ2-3; weak D call: TRBD1 (7 bases). The CDR3 runs 16 residues. Germline CDR1 is SGDLS and CDR2 is YYNGEE. V dropped 0 bases and J dropped 5 bases, with 16 bases sitting between them. For the CDR3, the DNA is TGTGCCAGCAGCGTAGACAGGGGCCGGAGGGGAGATACGCAGTATTTT. Translated, it gives CASSVDRGRRGDTQYF.

The V gene is TRBV14, the J gene TRBJ2-5, with D perhaps matching TRBD2 (5 bases). V was trimmed by 5 bases and J by 1 base, leaving 17 bases between them. The germline CDR1 and CDR2 sequences are SGHDN and FVKESK. There are 16 residues in the CDR3. CDR3 in DNA: TGTGCCAGCAGCGCCCGAGGGTTGGGCCTCCAAGAGACCCAGTACTTC. This sequence encodes CASSARGLGLQETQYF.

This chain links TRBV28 with TRBJ2-1, with no clear D. Germline V gives CDR1 MDHEN, CDR2 SYDVKM. Trimming shortened V by 2 bases and J by 4 bases, and 9 bases separated the two germline ends. This CDR3 region has 14 residues. CDR3 sequence reads: CASSLLGSYNEQFF. CDR3 nucleotide sequence: TGTGCCAGCAGTTTACTAGGATCTTACAATGAGCAGTTCTTC.

The rearrangement links TRBV30 to TRBJ1-1; TRBD1 agrees at 7 bases. The CDR3 spans 12 residues. V was pared by 1 base and J by 11 bases, with 7 bases of the junction left unmatched. CDR1 and CDR2 from the germline V gene are GTSNPN and SVGIG (reference sequence). The CDR3 here is CAWSGQGPAAFF. The CDR3, as DNA: TGTGCCTGGAGTGGACAGGGTCCGGCCGCTTTCTTT.

This clone was counted only a few times. J is TRBJ1-1 and V is TRBV5-1, with TRBD1 matching 7 bases. CDR3 size: 16 residues. V was clipped by 4 bases and J by 4 bases; unmatched bases: 13. Germline V gene lookup returns CDR1 SGHRS and CDR2 YFSETQ. CDR3 sequence reads: CASSQSLLGTATEAFF. As DNA, the CDR3 is TGCGCCAGCAGCCAGAGTTTACTCGGGACAGCCACTGAAGCTTTCTTT.

This rearrangement joins TRBV28 to TRBJ1-2; a weak D match, TRBD1 (6 bases). This CDR3 has 15 amino acids. Germline V gene sequence: CDR1 MDHEN, CDR2 SYDVKM. Trimming took 7 bases from V and 3 from J, leaving 18 bases between them. CDR3 coding DNA: TGTGCCAGCAAAGGTGGGGGCGGGAGTGACTATGGCTACACCTTC. As protein: CASKGGGGSDYGYTF.

This chain uses TRBV4-1 with TRBJ2-7; 7 bases map to TRBD1. Unmatched junction bases numbered 8, after V lost 1 base and J lost 2 bases. This CDR3 contains 16 residues. The germline CDR1 and CDR2 sequences are MGHRA and YSYEKL. CDR3: CASSQAAGGFTYEQYF. CDR3 bases: TGCGCCAGCAGCCAAGCGGCAGGGGGTTTCACCTACGAGCAGTACTTC.

The CDR3 reads CASSLAADNEQFF. The CDR3 DNA follows: TGTGCCAGCAGTCTAGCGGCCGACAATGAGCAGTTCTTC. The gene calls are TRBV6-5 and TRBJ2-1; 7 bases map to TRBD2. This CDR3 spans 13 amino acids. V was pared by 5 bases and J by 5 bases, with 3 bases of the junction left unmatched. Germline V gene data show CDR1 as MNHEY and CDR2 as SVGAGI.

The chain links TRBV5-1 to TRBJ2-4, with 8 nucleotides matching TRBD2. V lost 0 bases and J lost 1; bases outside the gene matches: 0. The CDR3 extends over 15 amino acids. Germline CDR1 reads SGHRS; CDR2 reads YFSETQ. CDR3 loop: CASSLAGGAKNIQYF. CDR3 DNA sequence: TGCGCCAGCAGCTTGGCGGGGGGGGCCAAAAACATTCAGTACTTC.

The rearrangement links TRBV10-2 to TRBJ1-6; D gene uncertain. The V and J ends lost 6 bases and 0 bases respectively, with 6 bases between them. CDR1 WSHSY and CDR2 SAAADI come from the germline V gene. CDR3 length: 14 residues. CDR3 bases: TGCGCCAGCAGAAGAGGCTCCTATAATTCACCCCTCCACTTT. Residues: CASRRGSYNSPLHF.

The J gene is TRBJ1-1, the V gene TRBV5-1, with TRBD1 as a possible D gene (5 bases). The CDR3 spans 15 residues. Trimming shortened V by 4 bases and J by 2 bases, and 15 bases separated the two germline ends. Germline CDR1 is SGHRS and CDR2 is YFSETQ. CDR3 nucleotides: TGCGCCAGCAGCCCGAGACAGTCTATTAACACTGAAGCTTTCTTT. As protein: CASSPRQSINTEAFF.

The V call is TRBV9, the J call TRBJ2-7; TRBD1 matches 7 bases. CDR3 length equals 15 residues. Germline V gives CDR1 SGDLS, CDR2 YYNGEE. Germline trimming cut 2 bases from V and 3 bases from J; bases unmatched to any gene: 8. The CDR3 protein is CASSVLTGDLYEQYF. CDR3 coding DNA: TGTGCCAGCAGCGTCCTTACAGGGGACCTCTACGAGCAGTACTTC.

This rearrangement joins TRBV7-6 to TRBJ2-1, with a weak D call TRBD1 (5 bases). This CDR3 has 17 residues. Deletions cut 0 bases from V and 7 bases from J, with 19 bases between. Germline V gene sequence: CDR1 SGHVS, CDR2 FNYEAQ. The CDR3 region is CASSLAGPGPLGNEQFF. CDR3 sequence (DNA): TGTGCCAGCAGCTTAGCTGGGCCAGGGCCCCTGGGTAATGAGCAGTTCTTC.

The chain links TRBV6-5 to TRBJ2-5; 10 bases agree with TRBD2. CDR3 length equals 14 residues. Trimming at V came to 6 bases and at J to 2 bases, leaving 3 bases not matched to a gene. Germline CDR1 MNHEY, CDR2 SVGAGI. The CDR3 loop is CASSLSGRQETQYF. For the CDR3, the DNA is TGTGCCAGCAGCCTTAGCGGGAGGCAAGAGACCCAGTACTTC.

The gene calls are TRBV7-9 and TRBJ2-3; D perhaps matches TRBD1 (6 bases). Looked up from germline, CDR1 is SEHNR and CDR2 is FQNEAQ (reference sequence). V was cut by 5 bases and J by 2 bases, with 17 bases left in between. This CDR3 region has 16 residues. The CDR3 nucleotides read TGTGCCAGCAGCCGTGACAGGTCAGGGAACACAGATACGCAGTATTTT. It encodes CASSRDRSGNTDTQYF.

The chain links TRBV5-1 to TRBJ1-4; tentative D call: TRBD1 (6 bases). This CDR3 has 15 residues. Trimming removed 0 bases from V and 8 bases from J, with 14 bases in between. CDR1 is SGHRS and CDR2 is YFSETQ in the germline V gene. CDR3 nucleotide sequence: TGCGCCAGCAGCTTGGCGTCAGGGGCGAACGAAAAACTGTTTTTT. It encodes CASSLASGANEKLFF.

The J gene is TRBJ2-1, the V gene TRBV7-9, with TRBD2 as a possible D gene (5 bases). CDR3 size: 15 residues. From germline, CDR1 is SEHNR and CDR2 FQNEAQ (reference sequence). V shed 10 bases and J shed 0 bases, with 16 bases lying between them. The CDR3 protein is CANGYPGNSYNEQFF. The DNA of the CDR3 is TGTGCCAACGGTTACCCGGGGAACTCCTACAATGAGCAGTTCTTC.

The chain carries TRBV6-1 and TRBJ2-1; D possibly corresponds to TRBD1 (7 bases). The CDR3 totals 16 residues. The germline V gene has CDR1 MNHNS and CDR2 SASEGT. V was cut by 0 bases and J by 6 bases, with 15 bases left in between. CDR3 residues: CASSEARGQQSNEQFF. CDR3 nucleotide sequence: TGTGCCAGCAGTGAAGCGCGGGGACAGCAAAGCAATGAGCAGTTCTTC.

The V gene is TRBV28, the J gene TRBJ2-7; TRBD2 agrees at 8 bases. V gave up 3 bases and J gave up 3 bases; unmatched junction bases: 7. CDR3 size: 15 residues. Germline values: CDR1 MDHEN, CDR2 SYDVKM. In DNA, the CDR3 is TGTGCCAGCAGTTTTGGAGTAGCGGGGAGCTACGAGCAGTACTTC. Amino acids: CASSFGVAGSYEQYF.

This rearrangement joins TRBV27 to TRBJ1-5; no definite D call. The germline V and J ends were trimmed by 5 bases and 6 bases, with 11 bases remaining between them. The CDR3 runs 13 residues. The germline V gene has CDR1 MNHEY and CDR2 SMNVEV (reference sequence). DNA for the CDR3: TGTGCCAGCAGTCCCGCCGTCGGTCAGCCCCAGCATTTT. This translates into CASSPAVGQPQHF.

The rearrangement uses TRBV5-4 and TRBJ2-2, with 10 bases matching TRBD2. Germline trimming cut 2 bases from V and 7 bases from J; bases unmatched to any gene: 11. The CDR3 totals 17 residues. Germline-derived CDR1 and CDR2 are SGHNT and YYREEE (reference sequence). DNA for the CDR3: TGTGCCAGCAGCTTCCGGGCTAGCGGGAGCCTAGACGGGGAGCTGTTTTTT. Protein: CASSFRASGSLDGELFF.

The sample holds one count of this clone. CDR3: CASSQFLAGGPRETQYF. CDR3 coding DNA: TGTGCCAGCAGCCAATTTCTAGCGGGAGGGCCACGGGAGACCCAGTACTTC. The V and J genes are TRBV7-2 and TRBJ2-5; 12 positions agree with TRBD2. Germline CDR1 reads SGHTA; CDR2 reads FQGNSA. This CDR3 is built from 17 residues. The J segment lost 5 bases and the V segment lost 5 bases, leaving 12 bases of the junction unmatched.

The chain employs TRBV6-5 and TRBJ1-5, with a weak D call TRBD1 (5 bases). CDR3 length: 15 amino acids. In germline, CDR1 is MNHEY, CDR2 SVGAGI. Trimming removed 6 bases at V and 1 base at J, with 13 bases between. This chain's CDR3 is CASRHDRTSNQPQHF. The CDR3 nucleotides are TGTGCCAGCAGGCATGACAGAACCAGCAATCAGCCCCAGCATTTT.

This clone was detected only once. The chain carries TRBV5-1 and TRBJ1-1, with 10 bases matching TRBD1. With V trimmed by 4 bases and J by 3 bases, 9 bases remained unmatched. CDR1 is SGHRS and CDR2 is YFSETQ in the germline V gene. The CDR3 sequence is 16 residues long. The CDR3: CASSRGTGVKDTEAFF. The DNA for the CDR3 is TGCGCCAGCAGCCGAGGGACAGGGGTGAAGGACACTGAAGCTTTCTTT.